The 5 T cell receptor beta chains below were found in one sample sequenced in a study of T-cell memory formation after mild COVID-19. TCRdb recomputed calls from the 5' RACE reads with MiXCR, one row per CDR3 protein. The data contain approximately 440,000 distinct CDR3 sequences, over 15% of them singletons. Sequences were obtained from PBMCs or a T cell subset sorted from them (not recorded which). The receptor source for this set is an adult woman who had mild COVID-19 (a few samples of this study predate the infection). Cell type and time point are not known.

This clonotype occurred a few times. The chain combines TRBV7-8 with TRBJ2-4; 13 bases line up with TRBD2. Germline loops: CDR1 SGHVS, CDR2 FQNEAQ. Trimming cost V 1 base and J 7 bases; bases outside gene matches: 10. CDR3 length: 18 residues. CDR3 DNA sequence: TGTGCCAGCAGCTTAGGTGGGACTAGCGGGGACGGAGGGAACATTCAGTACTTC. This codes for CASSLGGTSGDGGNIQYF.

This chain uses TRBV5-1 with TRBJ2-7; 9 bases fit TRBD1. V shed 6 bases, J shed 3 bases, and the junction held 10 bases outside the gene matches. CDR3 length equals 15 residues. Germline CDR1 is SGHRS and CDR2 is YFSETQ. CDR3 sequence (DNA): TGCGCCAGCATCCCACAGGGGGCGGAGAGCTACGAGCAGTACTTC. Its translation: CASIPQGAESYEQYF.

V gene TRBV7-9 combines with J gene TRBJ2-5; possibly TRBD1 or TRBD2 for D (6 bases each). The CDR3 is made up of 15 amino acids. Looked up from germline, CDR1 is SEHNR and CDR2 is FQNEAQ (reference sequence). V lost 5 bases, J lost 4 bases, and 17 bases lay in between. The CDR3 loop reads CASSPRGQGRETQYF. In DNA, the CDR3 is TGTGCCAGCAGCCCTCGGGGGCAGGGGCGAGAGACCCAGTACTTC.

V and J are TRBV7-9 and TRBJ2-7; TRBD2 aligns across 14 bases. The V gene end was trimmed by 0 bases and the J gene end by 4 bases; junction bases not matched to a gene: 2. The CDR3 spans 16 residues. The germline V gene has CDR1 SEHNR and CDR2 FQNEAQ (reference sequence). The CDR3 DNA is TGTGCCAGCAGCTTAGCCCGGACTAGCGGGAGGTACGAGCAGTACTTC. As protein: CASSLARTSGRYEQYF.

The V and J genes are TRBV7-6 and TRBJ1-4; TRBD1 aligns across 7 bases. Trimming at V came to 0 bases and at J to 5 bases, leaving 3 bases not matched to a gene. The CDR3 extends over 15 amino acids. The germline V gene encodes CDR1 SGHVS and CDR2 FNYEAQ. CDR3 nucleotide sequence: TGTGCCAGCAGCTTAGCAGGGGGCCGGAATGAAAAACTGTTTTTT. This encodes CASSLAGGRNEKLFF. Combining the CDR3 with reference TRBV7-6 and TRBJ1-4 gives the whole variable domain GAGVSQSPRYKVTKRGQDVALRCDPISGHVSLYWYRQALGQGPEFLTYFNYEAQQDKSGLPNDRFSAERPEGSISTLTIQRTEQRDSAMYRCASSLAGGRNEKLFFGSGTQLSVL.